Presented here are 6 T cell receptor beta chains from one specimen sequenced in a study of CD8 T cells in Susac syndrome. An input of about 0.45 to 1 ug of RNA was subjected to reverse transcription using random hexamers. Each CDR3 protein gets one entry after TCRdb re-called the immunoSEQ multiplex PCR reads with MiXCR. The table lists approximately 130,000 distinct CDR3 sequences, about 93% of them singletons. Source material: CD8+ T cells from PBMCs. The receptors were gathered from a human donor with multiple sclerosis.

This chain links TRBV30 with TRBJ2-3; tentative D call: TRBD2 (6 bases). The V gene's germline CDR1 is GTSNPN and CDR2 SVGIG (reference sequence). Trimming left V 0 bases short and J 6 bases short, with 16 bases between. This CDR3 has 15 residues. The CDR3 spells CAWSVGTGLGDTQYF. The DNA for the CDR3 is TGTGCCTGGAGTGTCGGTACGGGACTGGGGGATACGCAGTATTTT.

The chain carries TRBV27 and TRBJ2-1; D gene ambiguous. This CDR3 region has 16 residues. The germline CDR1 and CDR2 sequences are MNHEY and SMNVEV (reference sequence). Trimming removed 2 bases from V and 4 bases from J, with 15 bases in between. CDR3 protein: CASSLVQPPSYNEQFF. CDR3 nucleotides: TGTGCCAGCAGTTTAGTGCAGCCCCCCTCGTACAATGAGCAGTTCTTC.

The chain combines TRBV9 with TRBJ2-2, with D unclear. V lost 4 bases, J lost 2 bases, and 6 bases lay in between. CDR3 size: 13 residues. Germline values: CDR1 SGDLS, CDR2 YYNGEE. CDR3 region: CASSLFNTGELFF. In nucleotides, the CDR3 is TGTGCCAGCAGCCTCTTTAACACCGGGGAGCTGTTTTTT.

V and J are TRBV28 and TRBJ2-7, with 7 bases aligning to TRBD2. Germline-derived CDR1 and CDR2 are MDHEN and SYDVKM. CDR3 length: 15 amino acids. After removal of 6 bases from V and 2 bases from J, the junction contained 10 bases not matched to a gene. The CDR3 DNA follows: TGTGCCAGCAGCTCCGTTCGCGGGAGCCCCTACGAGCAGTACTTC. Residues: CASSSVRGSPYEQYF.

J is TRBJ2-2 and V is TRBV27, with no clear D. CDR3 size: 13 residues. Deletions cut 6 bases from V and 5 bases from J, with 10 bases between. Germline V gene lookup returns CDR1 MNHEY and CDR2 SMNVEV (reference sequence). The CDR3 region has the DNA TGTGCCAGCAGGCCTAGTGGGACCGGGGAGCTGTTTTTT. It yields the protein CASRPSGTGELFF.

The rearrangement links TRBV13 to TRBJ2-1; D is perhaps TRBD1 or TRBD2 (6 bases each). Germline-derived CDR1 and CDR2 are PRHDT and FYEKMQ (reference sequence). This CDR3 is 12 amino acids long. Deletions cut 6 bases from V and 10 bases from J, with 13 bases between. CDR3 in amino acids: CASRPGAREQFF. The CDR3 bases are TGTGCCAGCAGACCGGGGGCGCGGGAGCAGTTCTTC.